A selection of T cell receptor beta chains follows, all from one sample in a study of T-cell memory formation after mild COVID-19. Using its own MiXCR run on the 5' RACE reads, TCRdb lists one record per CDR3 protein. This table has around 220,000 distinct CDR3 sequences, less than 20% appearing once. Material: PBMCs or a T cell subset sorted from them (not recorded which). These receptors were collected from a man younger than 30 who had mild COVID-19 (a few samples of this study predate the infection). Cell type and time point are not known. CDR3s include the opening cysteine and the closing phenylalanine or tryptophan. Fields, in order: J gene, V gene, clone size, D gene, CDR3 protein, CDR3 DNA. A D gene is named only where the DNA matches it firmly. Rows may omit the clone size; those that give it use once, few, many or a size class.

j_call: TRBJ2-2; v_call: TRBV27; clone_size: NA; d_call: TRBD1; cdr3_aa: CASSRPGQGTTGELFF; cdr3_nt: TGTGCCAGCAGTCGTCCGGGACAGGGGACCACCGGGGAGCTGTTTTTT
j_call: TRBJ1-6; v_call: TRBV20-1; clone_size: few; d_call: TRBD1; cdr3_aa: CSARGDSNSPLHF; cdr3_nt: TGCAGTGCCCGAGGGGACAGCAACTCACCCCTCCACTTT
j_call: TRBJ2-5; v_call: TRBV11-2; clone_size: few; d_call: TRBD1; cdr3_aa: CASSLDGTGGDETQYF; cdr3_nt: TGTGCCAGCAGCTTAGACGGGACAGGGGGCGACGAGACCCAGTACTTC
j_call: TRBJ2-7; v_call: TRBV5-4; clone_size: few; d_call: TRBD1; cdr3_aa: CASSAYRGFGYEQYF; cdr3_nt: TGTGCCAGCAGCGCTTACAGGGGATTCGGCTACGAGCAGTACTTC
j_call: TRBJ2-1; v_call: TRBV7-8; clone_size: many; d_call: TRBD1; cdr3_aa: CASRPARTGYHEQFF; cdr3_nt: TGTGCCAGCAGACCCGCCCGGACAGGGTATCATGAGCAGTTCTTC
j_call: TRBJ1-6; v_call: TRBV10-3; clone_size: NA; d_call: TRBD1; cdr3_aa: CAIRNTGGNSPLHF; cdr3_nt: TGTGCCATCAGAAACACAGGGGGTAATTCACCCCTCCACTTT
j_call: TRBJ1-5; v_call: TRBV7-2; clone_size: NA; d_call: NA; cdr3_aa: CASSLEVPQPQHF; cdr3_nt: TGTGCCAGCAGCTTAGAGGTACCTCAGCCCCAGCATTTT
j_call: TRBJ2-2; v_call: TRBV3-1; clone_size: NA; d_call: NA; cdr3_aa: CASSQDISAYTGELFF; cdr3_nt: TGTGCCAGCAGCCAAGATATTTCGGCTTACACCGGGGAGCTGTTTTTT
j_call: TRBJ2-3; v_call: TRBV20-1; clone_size: NA; d_call: NA; cdr3_aa: CSARDEGSTDTQYF; cdr3_nt: TGCAGTGCTAGAGATGAGGGGTCTACAGATACGCAGTATTTT
j_call: TRBJ1-3; v_call: TRBV20-1; clone_size: NA; d_call: TRBD1; cdr3_aa: CGGTGGTGNTIYF; cdr3_nt: TGCGGCGGGACAGGGGGCACTGGAAACACCATATATTTT
j_call: TRBJ1-1; v_call: TRBV12-3/TRBV12-4; clone_size: few; d_call: NA; cdr3_aa: CASSRSQGNTEAFF; cdr3_nt: TGTGCCAGCAGTCGTTCTCAGGGGAACACTGAAGCTTTCTTT
j_call: TRBJ1-2; v_call: TRBV7-9; clone_size: NA; d_call: NA; cdr3_aa: CASSSAPSDGYGYTF; cdr3_nt: TGTGCCAGCAGTTCAGCCCCATCGGACGGCTATGGCTACACCTTC
j_call: TRBJ1-6; v_call: TRBV5-1; clone_size: few; d_call: NA; cdr3_aa: CASSPETASPLHF; cdr3_nt: TGCGCCAGCAGCCCGGAGACTGCTTCACCCCTCCACTTT
j_call: TRBJ1-2; v_call: TRBV4-3; clone_size: NA; d_call: TRBD1; cdr3_aa: CASSPIGTGNYGYTF; cdr3_nt: TGCGCCAGCAGCCCTATAGGGACAGGGAACTATGGCTACACCTTC
j_call: TRBJ1-1; v_call: TRBV10-3; clone_size: few; d_call: TRBD1; cdr3_aa: CAISPRDRSNTEAFF; cdr3_nt: TGTGCCATCAGTCCTCGGGACAGATCGAACACTGAAGCTTTCTTT
j_call: TRBJ2-6; v_call: TRBV12-3/TRBV12-4; clone_size: few; d_call: NA; cdr3_aa: CASRRDLWSGANVLTF; cdr3_nt: TGTGCCAGCAGGCGAGATCTCTGGTCTGGGGCCAACGTCCTGACTTTC
j_call: TRBJ1-5; v_call: TRBV2; clone_size: NA; d_call: NA; cdr3_aa: CASSRDSGHQPQHF; cdr3_nt: TGTGCCAGCAGCCGCGACAGCGGGCATCAGCCCCAGCATTTT
j_call: TRBJ1-5; v_call: TRBV6-1; clone_size: few; d_call: TRBD1; cdr3_aa: CASSGRQGGQPQHF; cdr3_nt: TGTGCCAGCAGTGGCCGACAGGGAGGCCAGCCCCAGCATTTT
j_call: TRBJ2-5; v_call: TRBV28; clone_size: NA; d_call: TRBD2; cdr3_aa: CASKGTGGTQYF; cdr3_nt: TGTGCCAGCAAGGGTACGGGGGGGACCCAGTACTTC
j_call: TRBJ1-1; v_call: TRBV5-1; clone_size: many; d_call: NA; cdr3_aa: CASSLEAVRKAFF; cdr3_nt: TGCGCCAGCAGCTTGGAGGCAGTTAGGAAGGCTTTCTTT
j_call: TRBJ2-5; v_call: TRBV5-1; clone_size: few; d_call: TRBD1; cdr3_aa: CASSIGQGGETQYF; cdr3_nt: TGCGCCAGCAGCATCGGACAGGGGGGTGAGACCCAGTACTTC
j_call: TRBJ2-2; v_call: TRBV5-1; clone_size: few; d_call: TRBD2; cdr3_aa: CASSSSGGNTGELFF; cdr3_nt: TGCGCCAGCAGCTCTAGCGGGGGGAACACCGGGGAGCTGTTTTTT
j_call: TRBJ1-2; v_call: TRBV7-2; clone_size: NA; d_call: NA; cdr3_aa: CASSSLGYYGYTF; cdr3_nt: TGTGCCAGCAGCTCGCTGGGCTACTATGGCTACACCTTC
j_call: TRBJ1-1; v_call: TRBV3-1; clone_size: NA; d_call: NA; cdr3_aa: CASSQGGTSTEAFF; cdr3_nt: TGTGCCAGCAGCCAGGGTGGGACGAGCACTGAAGCTTTCTTT
j_call: TRBJ1-1; v_call: TRBV18; clone_size: many; d_call: NA; cdr3_aa: CASSPYFRAEAFF; cdr3_nt: TGTGCCAGCTCCCCTTATTTCAGGGCTGAAGCTTTCTTT
j_call: TRBJ1-3; v_call: TRBV10-3; clone_size: NA; d_call: TRBD1; cdr3_aa: CAVAGTAVGNTIYF; cdr3_nt: TGTGCCGTCGCCGGGACAGCAGTTGGAAACACCATATATTTT
j_call: TRBJ2-2; v_call: TRBV6-4; clone_size: NA; d_call: NA; cdr3_aa: CASSEYGATGELFF; cdr3_nt: TGTGCCAGCAGTGAATATGGTGCAACCGGGGAGCTGTTTTTT
j_call: TRBJ2-2; v_call: TRBV7-2; clone_size: few; d_call: TRBD1; cdr3_aa: CASSSQPGQGRSFTGELFF; cdr3_nt: TGTGCCAGCAGCTCGCAACCGGGACAGGGAAGGAGTTTTACCGGGGAGCTGTTTTTT
j_call: TRBJ1-1; v_call: TRBV6-5; clone_size: few; d_call: TRBD1; cdr3_aa: CASSRQGPNTEAFF; cdr3_nt: TGTGCCAGCAGTAGACAGGGGCCGAACACTGAAGCTTTCTTT
j_call: TRBJ1-3; v_call: TRBV4-3; clone_size: NA; d_call: NA; cdr3_aa: CASSRDPWSSGNTIYF; cdr3_nt: TGCGCCAGCAGCCGGGACCCGTGGAGCTCTGGAAACACCATATATTTT
j_call: TRBJ2-1; v_call: TRBV5-1; clone_size: few; d_call: NA; cdr3_aa: CASSLEVYNEQFF; cdr3_nt: TGCGCCAGCAGCTTAGAGGTCTACAATGAGCAGTTCTTC
j_call: TRBJ1-2; v_call: TRBV6-1; clone_size: few; d_call: TRBD1; cdr3_aa: CVAVKDRVEGYTF; cdr3_nt: TGTGTGGCAGTGAAGGACAGGGTTGAGGGCTACACCTTC
j_call: TRBJ2-7; v_call: TRBV7-2; clone_size: many; d_call: TRBD2; cdr3_aa: CASSLTPGLAGVPGQQYF; cdr3_nt: TGTGCCAGCAGCTTAACGCCTGGACTAGCGGGCGTCCCAGGGCAGCAGTACTTC
j_call: TRBJ1-2; v_call: TRBV7-2; clone_size: few; d_call: TRBD1; cdr3_aa: CASSLDRENGYTF; cdr3_nt: TGTGCCAGCAGCTTGGACAGGGAAAATGGCTACACCTTC
j_call: TRBJ1-1; v_call: TRBV20-1; clone_size: few; d_call: NA; cdr3_aa: CSARDPRPEAFF; cdr3_nt: TGCAGTGCTAGAGATCCCAGGCCTGAAGCTTTCTTT
j_call: TRBJ2-3; v_call: TRBV6-2/TRBV6-3; clone_size: few; d_call: TRBD1; cdr3_aa: CASTSVQGASDTQYF; cdr3_nt: TGTGCCAGCACCTCGGTACAGGGGGCATCAGATACGCAGTATTTT
j_call: TRBJ2-6; v_call: TRBV12-3/TRBV12-4; clone_size: NA; d_call: NA; cdr3_aa: CASSPPIGANVLTF; cdr3_nt: TGTGCCAGCAGCCCCCCGATTGGGGCCAACGTCCTGACTTTC
j_call: TRBJ1-4; v_call: TRBV5-1; clone_size: NA; d_call: NA; cdr3_aa: CASSLATSAEKLFF; cdr3_nt: TGCGCCAGCAGCTTGGCCACAAGTGCTGAAAAACTGTTTTTT
j_call: TRBJ2-3; v_call: TRBV24-1; clone_size: NA; d_call: NA; cdr3_aa: CATGTGWDTDTQYF; cdr3_nt: TGTGCCACCGGGACGGGGTGGGACACAGATACGCAGTATTTT
j_call: TRBJ2-1; v_call: TRBV28; clone_size: many; d_call: TRBD2; cdr3_aa: CASRLGGGAYNEQFF; cdr3_nt: TGTGCCAGCAGGCTCGGCGGGGGGGCCTACAATGAGCAGTTCTTC
j_call: TRBJ2-3; v_call: TRBV7-2; clone_size: few; d_call: NA; cdr3_aa: CASSLVAWDTQYF; cdr3_nt: TGTGCCAGCAGCTTAGTAGCTTGGGATACGCAGTATTTT
j_call: TRBJ1-5; v_call: TRBV20-1; clone_size: few; d_call: NA; cdr3_aa: CSAVRGNQPQHF; cdr3_nt: TGCAGTGCCGTCCGGGGTAATCAGCCCCAGCATTTT
j_call: TRBJ2-5; v_call: TRBV20-1; clone_size: NA; d_call: TRBD2; cdr3_aa: CSASPLAGGPWETQYF; cdr3_nt: TGCAGTGCTAGTCCCCTTGCGGGGGGGCCGTGGGAGACCCAGTACTTC
j_call: TRBJ1-6; v_call: TRBV4-3; clone_size: few; d_call: NA; cdr3_aa: CASSQKVGYGGSSPLHF; cdr3_nt: TGCGCCAGCAGCCAAAAAGTGGGCTACGGAGGGAGTTCACCCCTCCACTTT
j_call: TRBJ1-1; v_call: TRBV11-2; clone_size: NA; d_call: NA; cdr3_aa: CASSPTLTEAFF; cdr3_nt: TGTGCCAGCAGCCCCACTCTCACTGAAGCTTTCTTT